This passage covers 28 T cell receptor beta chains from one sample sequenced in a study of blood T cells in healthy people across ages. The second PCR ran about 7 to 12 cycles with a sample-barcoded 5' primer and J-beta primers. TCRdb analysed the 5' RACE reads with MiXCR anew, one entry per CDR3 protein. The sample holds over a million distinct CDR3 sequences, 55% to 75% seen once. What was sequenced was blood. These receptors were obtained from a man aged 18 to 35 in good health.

The CDR3 here is CAIIILKTGELFF. The CDR3 DNA reads as TGTGCCATCATCATCCTTAAAACCGGGGAGCTGTTTTTT. V is TRBV10-3 and J is TRBJ2-2, with D hard to call. CDR3 length: 13 residues. CDR1 and CDR2 (germline): ENHRY, SYGVKD. V gave up 7 bases and J gave up 5 bases, with 11 bases separating them.

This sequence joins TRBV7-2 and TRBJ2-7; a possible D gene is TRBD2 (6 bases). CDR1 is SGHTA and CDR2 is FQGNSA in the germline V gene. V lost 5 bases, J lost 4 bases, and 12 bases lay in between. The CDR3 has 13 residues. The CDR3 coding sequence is TGTGCCAGCAGCCCCGGGAGTGGATACGAGCAGTACTTC. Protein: CASSPGSGYEQYF.

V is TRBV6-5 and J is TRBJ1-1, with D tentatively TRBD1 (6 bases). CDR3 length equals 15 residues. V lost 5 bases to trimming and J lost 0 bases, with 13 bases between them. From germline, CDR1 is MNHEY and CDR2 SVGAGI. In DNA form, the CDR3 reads TGTGCCAGCAGTACCTACGGGACATTGAACACTGAAGCTTTCTTT. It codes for CASSTYGTLNTEAFF.

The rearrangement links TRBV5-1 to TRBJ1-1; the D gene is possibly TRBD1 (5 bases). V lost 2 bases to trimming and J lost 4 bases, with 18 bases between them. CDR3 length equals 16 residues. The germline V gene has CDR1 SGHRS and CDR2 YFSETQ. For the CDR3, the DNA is TGCGCCAGCAGCTTTGCCGGAATTAGGACATCCACTGAAGCTTTCTTT. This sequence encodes CASSFAGIRTSTEAFF.

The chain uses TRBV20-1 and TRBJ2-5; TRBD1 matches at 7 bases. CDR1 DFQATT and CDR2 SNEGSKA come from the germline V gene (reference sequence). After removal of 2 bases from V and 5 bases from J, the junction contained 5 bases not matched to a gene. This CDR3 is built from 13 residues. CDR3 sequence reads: CSARTGVGETQYF. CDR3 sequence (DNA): TGCAGTGCTAGAACAGGGGTAGGGGAGACCCAGTACTTC.

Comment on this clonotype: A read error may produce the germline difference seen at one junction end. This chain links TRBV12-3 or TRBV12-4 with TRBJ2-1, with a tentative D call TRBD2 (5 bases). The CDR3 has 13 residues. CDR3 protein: CASSVAFYNEQFF. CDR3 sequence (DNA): TGTGCCAGCAGTGTAGCGTTTTACAATGAGCAGTTCTTC.

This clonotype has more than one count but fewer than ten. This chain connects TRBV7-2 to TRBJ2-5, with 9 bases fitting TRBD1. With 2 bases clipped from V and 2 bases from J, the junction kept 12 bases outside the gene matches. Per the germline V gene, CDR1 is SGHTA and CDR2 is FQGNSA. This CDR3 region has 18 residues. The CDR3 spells CASSLTRLTGGTQETQYF. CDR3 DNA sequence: TGTGCCAGCAGCTTAACAAGGTTGACAGGGGGAACGCAAGAGACCCAGTACTTC.

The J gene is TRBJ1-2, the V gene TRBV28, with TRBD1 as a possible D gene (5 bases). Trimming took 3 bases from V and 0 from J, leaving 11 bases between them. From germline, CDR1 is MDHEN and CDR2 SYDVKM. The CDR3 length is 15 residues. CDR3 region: CASSLIRTPNYGYTF. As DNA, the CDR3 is TGTGCCAGCAGTTTGATTCGGACACCTAACTATGGCTACACCTTC.

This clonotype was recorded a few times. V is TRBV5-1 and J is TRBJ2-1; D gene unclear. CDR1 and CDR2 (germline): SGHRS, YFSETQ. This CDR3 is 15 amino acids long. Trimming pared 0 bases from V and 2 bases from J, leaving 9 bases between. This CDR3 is CASSLVEPTYNEQFF. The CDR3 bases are TGCGCCAGCAGCTTGGTGGAGCCGACCTACAATGAGCAGTTCTTC.

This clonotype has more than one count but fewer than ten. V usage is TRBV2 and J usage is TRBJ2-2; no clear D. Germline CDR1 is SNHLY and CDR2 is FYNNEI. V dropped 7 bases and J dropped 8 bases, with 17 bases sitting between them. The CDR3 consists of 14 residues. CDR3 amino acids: CASIHSLPPGELFF. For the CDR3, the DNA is TGTGCCAGCATCCACAGCCTTCCCCCTGGGGAGCTGTTTTTT.

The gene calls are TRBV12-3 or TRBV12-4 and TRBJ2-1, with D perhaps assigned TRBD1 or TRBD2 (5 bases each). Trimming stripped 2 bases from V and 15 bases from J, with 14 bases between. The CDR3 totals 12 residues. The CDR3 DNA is TGTGCCAGCAGTTTATCCGGGACGGGCCGGTTCTTC. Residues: CASSLSGTGRFF.

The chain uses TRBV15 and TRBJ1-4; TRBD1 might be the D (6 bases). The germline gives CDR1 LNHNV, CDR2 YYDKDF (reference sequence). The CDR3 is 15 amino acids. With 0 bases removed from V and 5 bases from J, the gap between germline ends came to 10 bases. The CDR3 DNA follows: TGTGCCACCAGCAGAGACGCAGGGGAAAATGAAAAACTGTTTTTT. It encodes CATSRDAGENEKLFF.

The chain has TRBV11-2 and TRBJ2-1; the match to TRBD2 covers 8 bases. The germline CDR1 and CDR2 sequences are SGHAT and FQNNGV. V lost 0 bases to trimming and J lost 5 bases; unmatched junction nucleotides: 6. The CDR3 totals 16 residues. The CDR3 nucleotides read TGTGCCAGCAGCTTAGATCCGGGGGGGCTCCACAATGAGCAGTTCTTC. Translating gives CASSLDPGGLHNEQFF.

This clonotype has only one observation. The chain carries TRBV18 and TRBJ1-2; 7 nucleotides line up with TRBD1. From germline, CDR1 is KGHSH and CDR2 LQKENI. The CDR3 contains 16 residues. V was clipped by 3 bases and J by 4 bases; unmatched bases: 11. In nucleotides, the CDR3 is TGTGCCAGCTCACCTGTCCGGGACAGACCTCTCTATGGCTACACCTTC. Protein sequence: CASSPVRDRPLYGYTF.

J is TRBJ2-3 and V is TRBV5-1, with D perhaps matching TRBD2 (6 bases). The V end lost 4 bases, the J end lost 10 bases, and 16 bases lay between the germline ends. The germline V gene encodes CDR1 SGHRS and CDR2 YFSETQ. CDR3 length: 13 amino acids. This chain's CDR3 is CASSKRPGLSQYF. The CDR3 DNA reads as TGCGCCAGCAGCAAACGACCGGGACTTTCGCAGTATTTT.

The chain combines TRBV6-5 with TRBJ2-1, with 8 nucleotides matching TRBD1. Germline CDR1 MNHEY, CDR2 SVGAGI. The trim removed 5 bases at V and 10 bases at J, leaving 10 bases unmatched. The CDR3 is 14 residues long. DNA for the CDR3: TGTGCCAGCAGTCAGGGCAGGGGGCTCGGGGAGCAGTTCTTC. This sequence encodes CASSQGRGLGEQFF.

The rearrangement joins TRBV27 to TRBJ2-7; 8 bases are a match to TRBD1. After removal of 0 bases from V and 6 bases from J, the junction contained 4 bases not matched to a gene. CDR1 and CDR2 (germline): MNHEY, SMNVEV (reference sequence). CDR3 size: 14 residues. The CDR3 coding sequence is TGTGCCAGCAGTTTATCCCCCGACAGGGGCGAGCAGTACTTC. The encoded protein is CASSLSPDRGEQYF.

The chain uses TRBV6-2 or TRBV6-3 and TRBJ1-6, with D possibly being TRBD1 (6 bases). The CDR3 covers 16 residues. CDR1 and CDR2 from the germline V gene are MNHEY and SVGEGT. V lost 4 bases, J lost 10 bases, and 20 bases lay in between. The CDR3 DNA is TGTGCCAGCAGTTTGACCCCAGGGGTCGCCAGCTCACCCCTCCACTTT. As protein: CASSLTPGVASSPLHF.

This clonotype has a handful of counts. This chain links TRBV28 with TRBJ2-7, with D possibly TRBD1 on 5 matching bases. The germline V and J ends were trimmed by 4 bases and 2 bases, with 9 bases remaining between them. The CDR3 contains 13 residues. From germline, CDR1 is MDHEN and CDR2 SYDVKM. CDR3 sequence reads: CASSSRVAYEQYF. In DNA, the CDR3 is TGTGCCAGCAGTTCCAGGGTGGCCTACGAGCAGTACTTC.

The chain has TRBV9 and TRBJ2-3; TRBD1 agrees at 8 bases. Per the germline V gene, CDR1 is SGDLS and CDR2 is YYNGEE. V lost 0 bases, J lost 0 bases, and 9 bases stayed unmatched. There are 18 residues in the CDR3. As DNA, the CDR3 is TGTGCCAGCAGCGTAGCTACGTCGACAGGGGCTAGCACAGATACGCAGTATTTT. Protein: CASSVATSTGASTDTQYF. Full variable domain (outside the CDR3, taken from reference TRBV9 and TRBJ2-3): DSGVTQTPKHLITATGQRVTLRCSPRSGDLSVYWYQQSLDQGLQFLIQYYNGEERAKGNILERFSAQQFPDLHSELNLSSLELGDSALYFCASSVATSTGASTDTQYFGPGTRLTVL.

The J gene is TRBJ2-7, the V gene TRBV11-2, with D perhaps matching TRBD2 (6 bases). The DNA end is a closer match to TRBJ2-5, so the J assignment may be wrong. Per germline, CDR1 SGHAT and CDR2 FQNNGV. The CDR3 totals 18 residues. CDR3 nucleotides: TGTGCCAGCAGCTTAGATGGGTGGGGGACGACTAGAGAGCAGACCCAGTACTTC. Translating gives CASSLDGWGTTREQTQYF.

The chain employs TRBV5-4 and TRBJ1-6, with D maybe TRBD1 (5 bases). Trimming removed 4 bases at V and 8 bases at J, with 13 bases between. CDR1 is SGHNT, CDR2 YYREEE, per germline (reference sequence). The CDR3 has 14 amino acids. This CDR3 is CASSPPQGDSPLHF. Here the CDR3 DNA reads TGTGCCAGCAGCCCCCCTCAAGGGGATTCACCCCTCCACTTT.

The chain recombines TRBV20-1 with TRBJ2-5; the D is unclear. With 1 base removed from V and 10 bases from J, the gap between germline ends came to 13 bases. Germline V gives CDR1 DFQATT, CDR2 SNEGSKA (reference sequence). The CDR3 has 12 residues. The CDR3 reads CSARAPRADQYF. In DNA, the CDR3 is TGCAGTGCTAGAGCCCCCCGGGCAGACCAGTACTTC.

CDR3 nucleotides: TGTGCCAGCAGTTTATTTGTGGATAGCTCCTACAATGAGCAGTTCTTC. Protein sequence: CASSLFVDSSYNEQFF. The V and J genes are TRBV27 and TRBJ2-1; D uncertain. Germline V gene lookup returns CDR1 MNHEY and CDR2 SMNVEV (reference sequence). The CDR3 is 16 residues long. Trimming shortened V by 1 base and J by 0 bases, and 10 bases separated the two germline ends.

CDR3 in DNA: TGTGCCAGCAGTCAACCCGGCTTGCGGGAACAAAACATTCAGTACTTC. This encodes CASSQPGLREQNIQYF. The chain employs TRBV4-2 and TRBJ2-4; weak D call: TRBD2 (6 bases). V was trimmed by 6 bases and J by 5 bases, leaving 20 bases between them. CDR3 length equals 16 residues. CDR1 and CDR2 from the germline V gene are LGHNA and YNFKEQ.

CDR3 DNA: TGTGCCAGCAGCTTAATGGAAGATGAGCAGTTCTTC. This translates into CASSLMEDEQFF. The V and J genes are TRBV11-3 and TRBJ2-1; D gene unclear. CDR1 SGHNT and CDR2 YENEEA come from the germline V gene. The CDR3 runs to 12 residues. The V gene lost 2 bases and the J gene lost 8 bases, with 7 bases spanning the gap.

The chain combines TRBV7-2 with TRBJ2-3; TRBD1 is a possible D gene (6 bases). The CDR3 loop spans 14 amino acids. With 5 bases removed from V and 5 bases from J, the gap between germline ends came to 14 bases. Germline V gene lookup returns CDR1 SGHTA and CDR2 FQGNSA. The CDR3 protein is CASSNHRVIDTQYF. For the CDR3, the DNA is TGTGCCAGCAGCAACCACAGGGTTATAGATACGCAGTATTTT.

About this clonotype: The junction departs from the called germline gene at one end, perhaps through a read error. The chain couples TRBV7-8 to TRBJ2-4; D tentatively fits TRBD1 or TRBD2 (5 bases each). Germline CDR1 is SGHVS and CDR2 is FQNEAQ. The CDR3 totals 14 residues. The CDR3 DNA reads TGTGCCAGCAGCTTAAACGGGGCCCAGAACAGTCAGTACTTC. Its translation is CASSLNGAQNSQYF.